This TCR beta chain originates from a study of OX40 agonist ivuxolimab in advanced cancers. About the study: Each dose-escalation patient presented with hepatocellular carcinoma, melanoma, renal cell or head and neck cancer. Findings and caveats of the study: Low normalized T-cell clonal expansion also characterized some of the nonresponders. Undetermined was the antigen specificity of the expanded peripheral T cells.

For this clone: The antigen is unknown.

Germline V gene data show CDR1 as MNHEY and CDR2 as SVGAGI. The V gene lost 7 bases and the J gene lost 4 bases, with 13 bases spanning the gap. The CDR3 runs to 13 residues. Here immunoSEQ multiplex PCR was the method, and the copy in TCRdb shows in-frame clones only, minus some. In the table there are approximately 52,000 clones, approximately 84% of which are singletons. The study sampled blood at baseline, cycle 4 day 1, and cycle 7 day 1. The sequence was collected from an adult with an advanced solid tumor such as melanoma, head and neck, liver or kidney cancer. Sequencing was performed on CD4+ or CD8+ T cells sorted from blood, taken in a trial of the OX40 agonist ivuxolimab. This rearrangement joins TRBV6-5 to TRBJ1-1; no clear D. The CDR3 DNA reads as TGTGCCAGCACCCGAGTCTTTGGCACTGAAGCTTTCTTT. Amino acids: CASTRVFGTEAFF.